A single sample gave rise to the 30 T cell receptor beta chains below, sequenced in a study of T-cell reconstitution after alpha-beta-depleted transplantation in children. Preparation of the TCRbeta library was carried out with unique molecular identifiers. In TCRdb, the PCR reads were re-called with MiXCR into one record per CDR3 protein. The table has around 960,000 distinct CDR3 sequences, 25% to 30% seen once. Sequenced here: PBMCs, mostly from graft donor cells, sampled 360 days after TCRalphabeta/CD19-depleted stem cell transplant. The origin of the receptors is a boy under two years old who had a stem cell transplant for SCID, so the T cells may come from the graft donor.

The chain couples TRBV6-1 to TRBJ2-3; 8 bases map to TRBD2. V shed 6 bases, J shed 6 bases, and the junction held 11 bases outside the gene matches. Germline-derived CDR1 and CDR2 are MNHNS and SASEGT. The CDR3 loop spans 15 amino acids. The DNA for the CDR3 is TGTGCCAGCAGGACCACGGGGGGGCCGTTCGATACGCAGTATTTT. This gives the protein CASRTTGGPFDTQYF.

This clonotype was observed a handful of times. This rearrangement joins TRBV5-1 to TRBJ2-7; 7 nucleotides match TRBD1. The CDR3 runs 13 residues. Germline CDR1 reads SGHRS; CDR2 reads YFSETQ. Germline trimming cut 4 bases from V and 4 bases from J; bases unmatched to any gene: 5. The DNA for the CDR3 is TGCGCCAGCAGCAAAACAGGGGTGTACGAGCAGTACTTC. The encoded protein is CASSKTGVYEQYF.

The chain joins TRBV4-1 to TRBJ2-2; 10 bases map to TRBD2. This CDR3 region has 16 residues. Looked up from germline, CDR1 is MGHRA and CDR2 is YSYEKL. With 8 bases clipped from V and 4 bases from J, the junction kept 10 bases outside the gene matches. CDR3 sequence reads: CASGRWTSGVTGELFF. DNA of the CDR3: TGCGCCAGCGGGCGCTGGACTAGCGGAGTCACCGGGGAGCTGTTTTTT.

This chain links TRBV28 with TRBJ2-4; D not resolved. Germline V gives CDR1 MDHEN, CDR2 SYDVKM. The CDR3 is 15 amino acids. V dropped 6 bases and J dropped 8 bases, with 20 bases sitting between them. CDR3 sequence (DNA): TGTGCCAGCAGACTTCAGACGCCGACCTCGGACATTCAGTACTTC. Translation gives CASRLQTPTSDIQYF.

The chain employs TRBV20-1 and TRBJ2-3; D is unresolved. Trimming left V 3 bases short and J 8 bases short, with 9 bases between. Germline V gene data show CDR1 as DFQATT and CDR2 as SNEGSKA (reference sequence). CDR3 size: 11 residues. The CDR3 DNA sequence: TGCAGTGCTAGCAAGGTCCGTACGCAGTATTTT. Its translation: CSASKVRTQYF.

This clonotype appeared a few times. The chain recombines TRBV24-1 with TRBJ1-4; D not certain. There are 15 residues in the CDR3. In germline, CDR1 is KGHDR, CDR2 SFDVKD. The V gene lost 3 bases and the J gene lost 4 bases, with 11 bases spanning the gap. CDR3 nucleotide sequence: TGTGCCACCAGTGATGGTCCGTCGAATAATGAAAAACTGTTTTTT. This sequence encodes CATSDGPSNNEKLFF.

The sample holds a few counts of this clonotype. This sequence joins TRBV20-1 and TRBJ2-1; D is possibly TRBD1 (6 bases). CDR1 is DFQATT, CDR2 SNEGSKA, per germline (reference sequence). This CDR3 is built from 15 residues. V lost 5 bases, J lost 5 bases, and 19 bases lay in between. CDR3 sequence: CSASTGQLSHNEQFF. The CDR3 nucleotides are TGCAGTGCTTCGACAGGACAACTCTCGCACAATGAGCAGTTCTTC.

The V gene is TRBV12-3 or TRBV12-4, the J gene TRBJ2-1, with TRBD2 identical over 9 bases. This CDR3 spans 16 amino acids. V shed 11 bases and J 6 bases; nucleotides not matched to a gene: 17. The CDR3 DNA follows: TGTGCCTCAGGGGCTCAGGGCGGACTAGCGCTCAATGAGCAGTTCTTC. Protein product: CASGAQGGLALNEQFF.

The chain has TRBV12-3 or TRBV12-4 and TRBJ2-5; D perhaps matches TRBD1 (5 bases). The CDR3 length is 14 residues. V was cut by 6 bases and J by 4 bases, with 15 bases left in between. The CDR3 spells CASSLDQGSETQYF. The DNA of the CDR3 is TGTGCCAGCAGCCTAGACCAGGGTTCAGAGACCCAGTACTTC.

The chain is built from TRBV20-1 and TRBJ2-3; unclear D gene. Trimming removed 6 bases at V and 4 bases at J, with 11 bases between. Germline CDR1 DFQATT, CDR2 SNEGSKA (reference sequence). The CDR3 has 12 residues. The CDR3 coding sequence is TGCAGTGCCGCGAGGCCACCAGATACGCAGTATTTT. Amino acid sequence: CSAARPPDTQYF.

The V call is TRBV12-3 or TRBV12-4, the J call TRBJ1-5; a possible D gene is TRBD1 (6 bases). Trimming shortened V by 5 bases and J by 7 bases, and 24 bases separated the two germline ends. CDR3 length: 17 amino acids. Written as DNA, the CDR3 is TGTGCCAGCAGTCCACGAAGCCCAGGGGCTGGATACCAGCCCCAGCATTTT. This encodes CASSPRSPGAGYQPQHF.

The chain joins TRBV3-1 to TRBJ2-7; D gene ambiguous. Per the germline V gene, CDR1 is LGHDT and CDR2 is YNNKEL (reference sequence). Trimming removed 5 bases from V and 3 bases from J, with 11 bases in between. The CDR3 runs to 13 residues. In DNA, the CDR3 is TGTGCCAGCAGCTCCTTGCGGAACTACGAGCAGTACTTC. Translating it yields CASSSLRNYEQYF.

This chain connects TRBV27 to TRBJ2-3; 9 bases map to TRBD2. V was pared by 6 bases and J by 2 bases, with 9 bases of the junction left unmatched. CDR3 length: 16 amino acids. Per the germline V gene, CDR1 is MNHEY and CDR2 is SMNVEV (reference sequence). The chain's CDR3 is CASRPRAGGATDTQYF. For the CDR3, the DNA is TGTGCCAGCAGACCCAGAGCGGGGGGTGCCACAGATACGCAGTATTTT.

V and J are TRBV20-1 and TRBJ2-2; TRBD2 agrees at 8 bases. Germline V gene data show CDR1 as DFQATT and CDR2 as SNEGSKA (reference sequence). CDR3 size: 15 residues. The trim removed 3 bases at V and 5 bases at J, leaving 8 bases unmatched. CDR3 in amino acids: CSARRTGGPTGELFF. The CDR3 DNA is TGCAGTGCTAGGAGAACGGGGGGGCCGACCGGGGAGCTGTTTTTT.

This clonotype was observed a single time. The CDR3 loop is CASSLSAGTGVYEQYF. CDR3 bases: TGCGCCAGCAGCCTAAGTGCCGGGACAGGGGTCTACGAGCAGTACTTC. The chain recombines TRBV5-1 with TRBJ2-7; TRBD1 matches at 10 bases. The length of the CDR3 is 16 residues. The junction had 10 bases not matched to a gene; V was cut back by 4 bases and J by 3 bases. Looked up from germline, CDR1 is SGHRS and CDR2 is YFSETQ.

The chain's CDR3 is CASSNGTSGLQETQYF. The DNA for the CDR3 is TGTGCCAGCAGTAACGGGACTAGCGGGCTCCAAGAGACCCAGTACTTC. The rearrangement uses TRBV12-3 or TRBV12-4 and TRBJ2-5; 12 nucleotides line up with TRBD2. With 5 bases clipped from V and 1 base from J, the junction kept 5 bases outside the gene matches. The CDR3 is 16 residues long.

This clonotype was picked up a small number of times. This sequence joins TRBV4-1 and TRBJ2-1; TRBD2 aligns across 9 bases. The germline V gene has CDR1 MGHRA and CDR2 YSYEKL. V was pared by 0 bases and J by 6 bases, with 9 bases of the junction left unmatched. CDR3 length: 17 residues. The CDR3 region is CASSQDRTSDYPNEQFF. CDR3 DNA: TGCGCCAGCAGCCAAGATCGGACTAGCGACTACCCCAATGAGCAGTTCTTC.

The rearrangement joins TRBV12-3 or TRBV12-4 to TRBJ2-7; possibly TRBD1 for D (5 bases). The CDR3 totals 14 residues. V was pared by 6 bases and J by 0 bases, with 12 bases between. CDR3 sequence reads: CASREQGSSYEQYF. In DNA, the CDR3 is TGTGCCAGCAGGGAGCAGGGAAGCTCCTACGAGCAGTACTTC.

The CDR3 DNA follows: TGTGCCAGCAAGGGACAGGGGGCCGTTTACGAGCAGTACTTC. This encodes CASKGQGAVYEQYF. The V and J genes are TRBV2 and TRBJ2-7; 12 bases map to TRBD1. This CDR3 has 14 amino acids. The J segment lost 4 bases and the V segment lost 7 bases, leaving 5 bases of the junction unmatched. Germline CDR1 is SNHLY and CDR2 is FYNNEI.

A remark on this clonotype: The germline gene is not matched at one end of the junction; a read error may be the cause. The V and J genes are TRBV7-2 and TRBJ2-3; no firm D call. Germline V gives CDR1 SGHTA, CDR2 FQGNSA. The CDR3 covers 13 residues. The CDR3 region is CASSFRNTDTLYF. The CDR3 DNA follows: TGTGCCAGCAGCTTCAGGAACACAGATACGCTGTATTTT.

The chain is built from TRBV2 and TRBJ1-5; TRBD1 matches 10 bases. This CDR3 comprises 21 residues. In germline, CDR1 is SNHLY, CDR2 FYNNEI. With V trimmed by 0 bases and J by 0 bases, 14 bases remained unmatched. Written as DNA, the CDR3 is TGTGCCAGCAGTGAAGCTGCCCCGGGACAGGGGCTCTATTATAGCAATCAGCCCCAGCATTTT. This codes for CASSEAAPGQGLYYSNQPQHF.

The V and J genes are TRBV7-3 and TRBJ2-5; 8 nucleotides align to TRBD2. Per the germline V gene, CDR1 is SGHTA and CDR2 is FQGTGA. V shed 6 bases, J shed 0 bases, and the junction held 18 bases outside the gene matches. This CDR3 comprises 19 residues. The CDR3: CASRGGKGGGRVYQETQYF. Written as DNA, the CDR3 is TGTGCCAGCAGGGGTGGGAAAGGCGGGGGGCGGGTGTACCAAGAGACCCAGTACTTC. Variable domain in full (rest from reference TRBV7-3 and TRBJ2-5): GAGVSQTPSNKVTEKGKYVELRCDPISGHTALYWYRQSLGQGPEFLIYFQGTGAADDSGLPNDRFFAVRPEGSVSTLKIQRTERGDSAVYLCASRGGKGGGRVYQETQYFGPGTRLLVL.

In this sample, this clonotype turned up many times. The chain is built from TRBV12-3 or TRBV12-4 and TRBJ2-3; no definite D call. The V and J ends lost 6 bases and 6 bases respectively, with 7 bases between them. The CDR3 runs to 11 residues. This chain's CDR3 is CASSLKDTQYF. The CDR3 DNA is TGTGCCAGCAGCTTAAAGGATACGCAGTATTTT.

The chain joins TRBV30 to TRBJ1-2; D is ambiguous. The CDR3 covers 12 residues. Trimming pared 5 bases from V and 5 bases from J, leaving 12 bases between. Looked up from germline, CDR1 is GTSNPN and CDR2 is SVGIG (reference sequence). This chain's CDR3 is CAWVLDGYGYTF. CDR3 nucleotide sequence: TGTGCCTGGGTTCTGGACGGTTATGGCTACACCTTC.

This clonotype has a handful of counts. The chain joins TRBV6-2 or TRBV6-3 to TRBJ2-4; TRBD2 matches 14 bases. The ends lost 2 bases at V and 0 bases at J; junction bases unmatched: 12. This CDR3 spans 21 amino acids. Germline V gene sequence: CDR1 MNHEY, CDR2 SVGEGT. The CDR3 DNA reads as TGTGCCAGCAGTTACGTAATAGGGACTAGCGGGGGCTCGGTAGCCAAAAACATTCAGTACTTC. Translation: CASSYVIGTSGGSVAKNIQYF.

This chain uses TRBV7-2 with TRBJ2-3; 9 positions agree with TRBD1. Germline values: CDR1 SGHTA, CDR2 FQGNSA. CDR3 length: 15 amino acids. The V and J ends lost 5 bases and 6 bases, in that order; junction bases with no gene match: 9. The CDR3 DNA reads TGTGCCAGCAGCACCGGGACAGGGCCCCCGGATACGCAGTATTTT. Protein product: CASSTGTGPPDTQYF.

This clonotype was seen a few times. The chain is built from TRBV10-3 and TRBJ2-5; D is unresolved. The CDR3 totals 13 residues. In germline, CDR1 is ENHRY, CDR2 SYGVKD. Trimming pared 10 bases from V and 0 bases from J, leaving 12 bases between. CDR3 loop: CASSRADQETQYF. The CDR3 bases are TGTGCCAGCTCCCGGGCAGACCAAGAGACCCAGTACTTC.

This chain uses TRBV29-1 with TRBJ1-1; D perhaps matches TRBD1 (5 bases). Trimming took off 3 bases at V and 0 bases at J, with 14 bases between the two ends. Germline CDR1 and CDR2: SQVTM and ANQGSEA. The CDR3 has 15 amino acids. CDR3 sequence reads: CSVDWAGSVNTEAFF. CDR3 DNA sequence: TGCAGCGTTGATTGGGCAGGGTCTGTGAACACTGAAGCTTTCTTT.

The gene calls are TRBV28 and TRBJ2-7; D might be TRBD1 (6 bases). This CDR3 has 13 amino acids. Germline V CDR1 and CDR2: MDHEN, SYDVKM. V lost 5 bases to trimming and J lost 2 bases, with 10 bases between them. In DNA form, the CDR3 reads TGTGCCAGCAGTACAGGGTCAACCTACGAGCAGTACTTC. Translated, it gives CASSTGSTYEQYF. Looking up the rest from reference TRBV28 and TRBJ2-7 gives the full variable domain: DVKVTQSSRYLVKRTGEKVFLECVQDMDHENMFWYRQDPGLGLRLIYFSYDVKMKEKGDIPEGYSVSREKKERFSLILESASTNQTSMYLCASSTGSTYEQYFGPGTRLTVT.

V and J are TRBV29-1 and TRBJ2-7, with TRBD1 matching 7 bases. CDR3 size: 16 residues. V shed 3 bases and J 1 base; nucleotides not matched to a gene: 12. The V gene's germline CDR1 is SQVTM and CDR2 ANQGSEA. The CDR3 loop is CSVEWFGARGSYEQYF. The CDR3, as DNA: TGCAGCGTTGAGTGGTTCGGGGCCAGGGGGTCCTACGAGCAGTACTTC.